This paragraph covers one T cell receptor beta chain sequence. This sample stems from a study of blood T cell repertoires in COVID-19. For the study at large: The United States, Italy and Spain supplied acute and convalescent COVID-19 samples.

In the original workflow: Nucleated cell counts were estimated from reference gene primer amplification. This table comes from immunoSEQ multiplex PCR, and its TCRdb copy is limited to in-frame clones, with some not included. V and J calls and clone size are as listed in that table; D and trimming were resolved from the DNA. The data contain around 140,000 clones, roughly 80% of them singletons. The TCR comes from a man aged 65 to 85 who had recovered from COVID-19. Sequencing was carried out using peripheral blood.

The CDR3 reads CASSEVTSGMDEQYF. The CDR3 region has the DNA TGTGCCAGCAGTGAAGTGACTAGCGGGATGGACGAGCAGTACTTC. The chain recombines TRBV6-1 with TRBJ2-7, with TRBD2 identical over 11 bases. The CDR3 runs to 15 residues. The germline gives CDR1 MNHNS, CDR2 SASEGT. Trimming removed 1 base from V and 5 bases from J; junction bases left unmatched: 4.